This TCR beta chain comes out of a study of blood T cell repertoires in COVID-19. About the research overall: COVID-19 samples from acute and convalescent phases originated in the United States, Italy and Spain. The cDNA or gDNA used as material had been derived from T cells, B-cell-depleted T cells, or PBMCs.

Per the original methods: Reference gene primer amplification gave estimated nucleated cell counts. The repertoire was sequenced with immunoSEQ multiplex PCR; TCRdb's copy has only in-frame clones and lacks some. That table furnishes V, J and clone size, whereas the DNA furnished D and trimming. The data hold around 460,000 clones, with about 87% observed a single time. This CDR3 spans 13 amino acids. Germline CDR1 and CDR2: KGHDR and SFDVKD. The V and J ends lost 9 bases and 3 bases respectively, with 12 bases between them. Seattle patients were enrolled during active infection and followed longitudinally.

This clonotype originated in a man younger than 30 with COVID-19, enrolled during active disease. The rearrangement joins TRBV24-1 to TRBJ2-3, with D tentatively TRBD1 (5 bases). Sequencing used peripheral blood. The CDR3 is CATADSRTDTQYF. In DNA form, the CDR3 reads TGTGCCACCGCCGACAGTCGAACAGATACGCAGTATTTT.